The 28 T cell receptor beta chains below were found in one sample sequenced in a study of T cell repertoires in cytomegalovirus infection. MiXCR was run by TCRdb on the reads, yielding one entry per CDR3 protein. This table has about 260,000 distinct CDR3 sequences, roughly 9% appearing once. Sequencing input: PBMCs. These receptors all come from a human donor in good health (CMV status not recorded). Some clones in this sample may be carry-over from other donors' samples.

This clonotype has ten or more counts. The chain recombines TRBV6-2 or TRBV6-3 with TRBJ1-1; 7 positions agree with TRBD1. This CDR3 region has 13 residues. CDR1 and CDR2 from the germline V gene are MNHEY and SVGEGT. The V and J ends lost 7 bases and 6 bases, in that order; junction bases with no gene match: 8. The DNA of the CDR3 is TGTGCCAGCATTAGGACAGGAGGCGCTGAAGCTTTCTTT. Its protein product is CASIRTGGAEAFF.

At least ten counts were recorded for this clonotype. The chain recombines TRBV7-8 with TRBJ1-5; 7 bases fit TRBD1. This CDR3 has 13 residues. The ends lost 5 bases at V and 2 bases at J; junction bases unmatched: 0. Germline V CDR1 and CDR2: SGHVS, FQNEAQ. This CDR3 reads CASSTGGNQPQHF. The DNA of the CDR3 is TGTGCCAGCAGCACAGGGGGCAATCAGCCCCAGCATTTT. Complete variable domain (other parts from reference TRBV7-8 and TRBJ1-5): GAGVSQSPRYKVAKRGQDVALRCDPISGHVSLFWYQQALGQGPEFLTYFQNEAQLDKSGLPSDRFFAERPEGSVSTLKIQRTQQEDSAVYLCASSTGGNQPQHFGDGTRLSIL.

The rearrangement uses TRBV7-8 and TRBJ2-2, with a tentative D call TRBD2 (5 bases). V was clipped by 1 base and J by 4 bases, with 13 bases between them. The CDR3 totals 16 residues. Germline V gives CDR1 SGHVS, CDR2 FQNEAQ. CDR3: CASSLVTSGLTGELFF. DNA of the CDR3: TGTGCCAGCAGCTTAGTTACTAGTGGTCTCACCGGGGAGCTGTTTTTT.

This clonotype was seen repeatedly, ten times or more. V and J are TRBV7-8 and TRBJ1-1, with unresolved D. The CDR3 is 14 amino acids. Germline V gene lookup returns CDR1 SGHVS and CDR2 FQNEAQ. Trimming shortened V by 0 bases and J by 0 bases, and 5 bases separated the two germline ends. Here the CDR3 reads CASSLATVNTEAFF. The CDR3 region has the DNA TGTGCCAGCAGCTTAGCTACAGTGAACACTGAAGCTTTCTTT.

This clonotype was recorded at least ten times. The chain combines TRBV12-3 or TRBV12-4 with TRBJ1-5, with TRBD1 as a possible D gene (5 bases). Deletions cut 5 bases from V and 6 bases from J, with 11 bases between. There are 13 residues in the CDR3. The CDR3 is CASSPGMGQPQHF. In DNA, the CDR3 is TGTGCCAGCAGTCCAGGGATGGGTCAGCCCCAGCATTTT.

The gene calls are TRBV29-1 and TRBJ2-1; TRBD2 matches 8 bases. This CDR3 region has 16 residues. Germline trimming cut 6 bases from V and 10 bases from J; bases unmatched to any gene: 20. The germline V gene encodes CDR1 SQVTM and CDR2 ANQGSEA. The chain's CDR3 is CSVPANSGTRGREQFF. Here the CDR3 DNA reads TGCAGCGTGCCTGCCAACTCCGGGACTAGAGGAAGGGAGCAGTTCTTC.

This clonotype was detected a few times. The chain combines TRBV7-6 with TRBJ1-2, with 7 bases fitting TRBD1. V lost 0 bases, J lost 6 bases, and 10 bases stayed unmatched. Germline V CDR1 and CDR2: SGHVS, FNYEAQ. The CDR3 consists of 16 residues. CDR3 loop: CASSLAAAGTAHGYTF. The CDR3 region has the DNA TGTGCCAGCAGCTTAGCAGCAGCCGGGACAGCCCATGGCTACACCTTC.

This clonotype turned up a few times. This chain joins TRBV7-6 and TRBJ2-3, with D perhaps being TRBD1 or TRBD2 (6 bases each). Trimming took 5 bases from V and 0 from J, leaving 12 bases between them. CDR3 length equals 15 residues. Germline CDR1 is SGHVS and CDR2 is FNYEAQ. In nucleotides, the CDR3 is TGTGCCAGCAGCCCAACCGGGGGCAGCACAGATACGCAGTATTTT. This sequence encodes CASSPTGGSTDTQYF.

The chain has TRBV7-9 and TRBJ1-5, with no clear D. V lost 4 bases to trimming and J lost 2 bases, with 6 bases between them. CDR1 SEHNR and CDR2 FQNEAQ come from the germline V gene (reference sequence). CDR3 length: 13 residues. Here the CDR3 DNA reads TGTGCCAGCAGCTCCTCTGGCAATCAGCCCCAGCATTTT. This translates into CASSSSGNQPQHF.

This clonotype was counted a few times. V usage is TRBV4-3 and J usage is TRBJ1-6; possible D gene TRBD1, 6 bases. CDR3 length: 15 amino acids. The germline V gene encodes CDR1 LGHNA and CDR2 YSLEER. Trimming took off 1 base at V and 7 bases at J, with 11 bases between the two ends. Written as DNA, the CDR3 is TGCGCCAGCAGCCAAGGGCAGGGGAACAATTCACCCCTCCACTTT. Residues: CASSQGQGNNSPLHF.

This clonotype was detected many times. V usage is TRBV7-2 and J usage is TRBJ1-2; the D gene is possibly TRBD1 (5 bases). The CDR3 spans 12 residues. The V and J ends lost 5 bases and 6 bases respectively, with 10 bases between them. CDR1 and CDR2 (germline): SGHTA, FQGNSA. The CDR3 protein is CASSPRGNGYTF. CDR3 sequence (DNA): TGTGCCAGCAGCCCCCGGGGGAATGGCTACACCTTC. The full variable domain, rest sourced from reference TRBV7-2 and TRBJ1-2, is GAGVSQSPSNKVTEKGKDVELRCDPISGHTALYWYRQSLGQGLEFLIYFQGNSAPDKSGLPSDRFSAERTGGSVSTLTIQRTQQEDSAVYLCASSPRGNGYTFGSGTRLTVV.

This chain joins TRBV5-1 and TRBJ2-1, with 9 positions matching TRBD2. CDR3 length: 16 amino acids. With 3 bases clipped from V and 8 bases from J, the junction kept 12 bases outside the gene matches. Germline V CDR1 and CDR2: SGHRS, YFSETQ. The CDR3 here is CASSWTLAGEYYEQFF. In nucleotides, the CDR3 is TGCGCCAGCAGCTGGACGTTAGCGGGAGAATATTATGAGCAGTTCTTC.

In this sample, this clonotype turned up many times. The rearrangement joins TRBV7-9 to TRBJ2-1; 7 bases agree with TRBD2. After removal of 0 bases from V and 3 bases from J, the junction contained 2 bases not matched to a gene. CDR3 length equals 15 residues. Germline CDR1 SEHNR, CDR2 FQNEAQ (reference sequence). The CDR3, as DNA: TGTGCCAGCAGCTTAGCGGGGGGGGACTACAATGAGCAGTTCTTC. Translation gives CASSLAGGDYNEQFF.

This clonotype was seen many times. The CDR3 nucleotides read TGTGCCAGCAGTTTATTGGGGGGGGGCAATCAGCCCCAGCATTTT. This translates into CASSLLGGGNQPQHF. The chain carries TRBV28 and TRBJ1-5; TRBD1 might be the D (5 bases). The CDR3 has 15 residues. V was cut by 1 base and J by 2 bases, with 9 bases left in between. Germline loops: CDR1 MDHEN, CDR2 SYDVKM.

This clonotype was counted ten times or more. The V and J genes are TRBV7-9 and TRBJ1-3, with D possibly matching TRBD1 (5 bases). CDR1 and CDR2 (germline): SEHNR, FQNEAQ (reference sequence). This CDR3 has 15 amino acids. V lost 5 bases, J lost 3 bases, and 14 bases lay in between. The CDR3 here is CASSLSGTVGNTIYF. The CDR3 region has the DNA TGTGCCAGCAGCCTTTCCGGGACGGTTGGAAACACCATATATTTT.

This chain connects TRBV12-3 or TRBV12-4 to TRBJ1-6, with 11 bases lining up with TRBD1. Trimming at V came to 7 bases and at J to 7 bases, leaving 3 bases not matched to a gene. The CDR3 is 14 amino acids. The CDR3 here is CASKGQGENSPLHF. CDR3 DNA: TGTGCCAGCAAGGGACAGGGGGAGAATTCACCCCTCCACTTT.

This clonotype was detected many times. This chain connects TRBV7-9 to TRBJ2-6; no reliable D call. The ends were cut back, 5 bases at V and 0 bases at J, with 11 bases in the middle. This CDR3 is 16 amino acids long. The germline V gene encodes CDR1 SEHNR and CDR2 FQNEAQ (reference sequence). The chain's CDR3 is CASSPPIVSGANVLTF. The CDR3 coding sequence is TGTGCCAGCAGCCCACCTATAGTCTCTGGGGCCAACGTCCTGACTTTC.

The V and J genes are TRBV5-4 and TRBJ2-1, with TRBD2 matching over 11 bases. The V segment lost 0 bases and the J segment 6 bases; nucleotides outside the gene matches: 5. Looked up from germline, CDR1 is SGHNT and CDR2 is YYREEE (reference sequence). The CDR3 covers 16 residues. The CDR3 DNA reads TGTGCCAGCAGCTTGGATAGCGGGAGGGCCGGCAATGAGCAGTTCTTC. It codes for CASSLDSGRAGNEQFF.

This clonotype was detected ten times or more. The V gene is TRBV19, the J gene TRBJ2-5; no definite D call. Per germline, CDR1 LNHDA and CDR2 SQIVND (reference sequence). This CDR3 is 14 amino acids long. The V and J ends lost 7 bases and 3 bases respectively, with 15 bases between them. The CDR3 here is CASTGSEEKETQYF. DNA of the CDR3: TGTGCCAGTACCGGCAGCGAAGAAAAAGAGACCCAGTACTTC.

DNA for the CDR3: TGTGCCAGCAGTGATCGGAGCTCCTATAATTCACCCCTCCACTTT. This codes for CASSDRSSYNSPLHF. This sequence joins TRBV6-1 and TRBJ1-6; no firm D call. V dropped 3 bases and J dropped 0 bases, with 6 bases sitting between them. The CDR3 sequence is 15 residues long. CDR1 and CDR2 from the germline V gene are MNHNS and SASEGT.

This clonotype was recorded many times. The rearrangement uses TRBV28 and TRBJ2-5; 9 nucleotides line up with TRBD1. In germline, CDR1 is MDHEN, CDR2 SYDVKM. V trimming: 5 bases; J trimming: 4 bases; junction bases outside the gene matches: 14. This CDR3 is built from 17 residues. For the CDR3, the DNA is TGTGCCAGCAGTACCTCCTCGGACAGGGGCATGGGAGAGACCCAGTACTTC. It encodes CASSTSSDRGMGETQYF.

The chain uses TRBV12-3 or TRBV12-4 and TRBJ1-1; D call uncertain. The CDR3 totals 14 residues. V was pared by 6 bases and J by 0 bases, with 11 bases between. CDR3 loop: CASRSGRMNTEAFF. Here the CDR3 DNA reads TGTGCCAGCAGAAGCGGCAGGATGAACACTGAAGCTTTCTTT.

CDR3 region: CASTRIWNTEAFF. The DNA of the CDR3 is TGTGCCAGCACTCGAATCTGGAACACTGAAGCTTTCTTT. V is TRBV14 and J is TRBJ1-1; D gene unclear. From germline, CDR1 is SGHDN and CDR2 FVKESK. This CDR3 has 13 amino acids. V was cut by 7 bases and J by 1 base, with 10 bases left in between.

This clonotype was observed many times. The chain employs TRBV7-2 and TRBJ1-6; 7 positions match TRBD1. The CDR3 runs 16 residues. V lost 1 base, J lost 9 bases, and 9 bases stayed unmatched. Germline V gene lookup returns CDR1 SGHTA and CDR2 FQGNSA. The CDR3 here is CASSLGFSRGGSPLHF. CDR3 nucleotide sequence: TGTGCCAGCAGCTTAGGCTTCTCCAGGGGGGGTTCACCCCTCCACTTT.

About this clonotype itself: A read error may explain this, as a much larger clone is one base away. The chain employs TRBV12-3 or TRBV12-4 and TRBJ1-1; D gene uncertain. The CDR3 is 14 residues long. The germline V and J ends were trimmed by 3 bases and 6 bases, with 14 bases remaining between them. CDR3 DNA: TGTGCCAGCAGTTTCGGGGTTGTGGGCGCTGAAGCTTTCTTT. Protein: CASSFGVVGAEAFF.

The table lists this clonotype with many counts. The chain links TRBV7-2 to TRBJ2-7, with D maybe TRBD2 (6 bases). The germline V gene encodes CDR1 SGHTA and CDR2 FQGNSA. This CDR3 has 13 residues. V lost 1 base and J 7 bases, leaving 11 bases between the germline ends. CDR3 nucleotide sequence: TGTGCCAGCAGCTTAGGCGGGACGGAGGAGCAGTACTTC. It yields the protein CASSLGGTEEQYF.

This clonotype was seen a handful of times. This sequence joins TRBV7-2 and TRBJ2-5; D is perhaps TRBD1 (6 bases). V shed 5 bases and J shed 5 bases, with 12 bases lying between them. CDR1 and CDR2 (germline): SGHTA, FQGNSA. This CDR3 is built from 13 residues. CDR3 in amino acids: CASSVTGLETQYF. The CDR3 DNA is TGTGCCAGCAGCGTAACAGGGTTGGAGACCCAGTACTTC.

Ten or more counts support this clonotype. The chain couples TRBV20-1 to TRBJ1-3; the D is unclear. Germline V gives CDR1 DFQATT, CDR2 SNEGSKA (reference sequence). This CDR3 has 14 residues. Trimming took off 3 bases at V and 3 bases at J, with 12 bases between the two ends. DNA of the CDR3: TGCAGTGCTAGCCCGGACGGCCGTGGAAACACCATATATTTT. Translated, it gives CSASPDGRGNTIYF.